Listed below are T cell receptor beta chains from one sample, sequenced in a study of OX40 agonist ivuxolimab in advanced cancers. Libraries were prepared by immunoSEQ multiplex PCR; TCRdb keeps only in-frame clonotypes and omits some of them. The sample contains 80,000 to 100,000 clones, under 95% of which appear only once. The starting material was CD4+ or CD8+ T cells sorted from blood, obtained in a trial of the OX40 agonist ivuxolimab. The receptors were sampled from an adult with an advanced solid tumor such as melanoma, head and neck, liver or kidney cancer. The CDR3 runs from the conserved cysteine through the conserved F or W.

>TRBJ2-1|TRBV5-5
CASSQNGLARNEQFF
>TRBJ1-5|TRBV5-1
CASSRQGDSNQPQHF
>TRBJ2-2|TRBV19
CATRTATNTGELFF
>TRBJ2-5|TRBV2
CASIGTGVFETQYF
>TRBJ2-7|TRBV11-3
CASSLTGHLRSYEQYF
>TRBJ1-5|TRBV19
CASRYHSNQPQHF
>TRBJ1-6|TRBV27
CASSPGRRGSYNSPLHF
>NA|TRBV5-5
CASSLASESSYEQYF
>TRBJ2-7|TRBV29-1
CSVKTGSYEQYF
>TRBJ1-4|TRBV5-4
CASSSPGGESEKLFF
>TRBJ1-3|TRBV6-1
CASSGIGGAPSGNTIYF
>TRBJ1-4|TRBV2
CASSESPGMRGYNEKLFF
>TRBJ1-1|TRBV27
CASSLRAGLNTEAFF
>TRBJ1-2|TRBV2
CASSPGPTPNYGYTF
>TRBJ1-2|TRBV6-6
CASSATGGGYTF
>TRBJ1-5|TRBV27
CASSSDGQPQHF
>TRBJ1-6|TRBV25-1
CASSESARVSPLHF
>TRBJ1-1|TRBV28
CASNFDRYTEAFF
>TRBJ2-7|TRBV6-1
CASNIAGGSYEQYF
>TRBJ2-1|TRBV10-2
CASSGINDNEQFF
>TRBJ2-1|TRBV19
CASSMLQEYEQFF
>TRBJ2-5|TRBV18
CASSPERGGETQYF
>TRBJ1-5|TRBV16
CASSLHSSNQPQHF
>TRBJ1-5|TRBV5-6
CASSLAGVFNQPQHF
>TRBJ2-7|TRBV10-3
CAISESFQGTSYEQYF
>TRBJ2-5|TRBV7-2
CASTQGSGSWETQYF
>TRBJ2-1|TRBV7-9
CASSFGLAGVSEQFF
>TRBJ2-2|TRBV11-2
CASSLGAGATGELFF
>TRBJ2-5|TRBV30
CAWSVLRETQYF
>TRBJ2-1|TRBV18
CASSLWTSGGLYNEQFF
>TRBJ2-7|TRBV29-1
CSAPQRRIPDEQYF
>TRBJ1-3|TRBV6-5
CASSWDIGNTIYF
>TRBJ1-2|TRBV19
CASSIQGVYYGYTF
>TRBJ2-4|TRBV19
CASSKGGSKNIQYF
>TRBJ2-1|TRBV29-1
CSVGWRGSYNEQFF
>TRBJ1-6|TRBV10-2
CASRPGGTDRNSPLHF
>TRBJ2-5|TRBV10-2
CASSSQETQYF
>TRBJ2-7|TRBV5-1
CASSRRDRSFEEQYF
>TRBJ2-3|TRBV5-1
CASSFGTNSDTQYF
>TRBJ2-3|TRBV5-6
CASSGSGRGSDTQYF
>TRBJ1-6|TRBV11-2
CASGGAGYSPLHF
>TRBJ2-7|TRBV5-1
CASSASGITYEQYF
>TRBJ1-2|TRBV7-6
CASSLAGYGYTF
>TRBJ2-3|TRBV6-6
CASSQGFSDSTDTQYF
>TRBJ2-6|TRBV19
CASSRGDGANVLTF
>TRBJ2-3|TRBV6-5
CASSYRASSTDTQYF
>TRBJ1-1|TRBV5-1
CASSLGGTDFWTEAFF
>TRBJ1-2|TRBV15
CATSRGGTDYGYTF
>TRBJ1-6|TRBV19
CASSIDGSNSPLHF
>TRBJ2-1|TRBV30
CAWSEGLAGNNEQFF
>TRBJ1-3|TRBV18
CASSPLPLPSKNTIYF
>TRBJ2-5|TRBV5-1
CASSPDNEETQYF
>TRBJ2-1|TRBV19
CASSRLKAGGPPVEQFF
>TRBJ2-7|TRBV30
CAWSGQGGTYYEQYF
>TRBJ2-1|TRBV5-4
CASSLAGGIYNEQFF